The 25 T cell receptor beta chains in this list originate from one sample, sequenced in a study of CD8 T cells in ankylosing spondylitis. Study-level points and caveats: The study identified a TCR beta motif of seven or eight highly homologous variants that appeared characteristic of ankylosing spondylitis blood.

No antigen has been identified for these receptors. TCRdb ran MiXCR on the 5' RACE reads and lists one entry per CDR3 protein. In the table there are about 450,000 distinct CDR3 sequences, roughly 26% of which are singletons. The source material was blood, either unsorted or a sorted T cell fraction (not recorded which). These receptors all come from a male donor with ankylosing spondylitis.

This clonotype occurred a few times. The chain combines TRBV20-1 with TRBJ2-7; D gene uncertain. This CDR3 is built from 12 residues. CDR1 and CDR2 from the germline V gene are DFQATT and SNEGSKA (reference sequence). Trimming pared 1 base from V and 6 bases from J, leaving 10 bases between. The CDR3 sequence: CSARGPSPEQYF. CDR3 in DNA: TGCAGTGCTAGAGGACCCTCCCCCGAGCAGTACTTC.

This clonotype was seen a few times. The chain couples TRBV7-9 to TRBJ1-1; D ambiguous. The CDR3 has 15 residues. V was cut by 5 bases and J by 2 bases, with 15 bases left in between. Germline assignment: CDR1 SEHNR and CDR2 FQNEAQ (reference sequence). The CDR3 coding sequence is TGTGCCAGCAGCCCGGGTTGGGAGTACAACACTGAAGCTTTCTTT. Translated, it gives CASSPGWEYNTEAFF.

The V and J genes are TRBV6-5 and TRBJ1-2, with 10 bases that match TRBD1. Germline V CDR1 and CDR2: MNHEY, SVGAGI. This CDR3 region has 14 residues. V lost 5 bases to trimming and J lost 5 bases; unmatched junction nucleotides: 5. CDR3 in amino acids: CASSNDRGLYGYTF. Here the CDR3 DNA reads TGTGCCAGCAGTAACGACAGGGGGCTGTATGGCTACACCTTC.

Only a few counts were recorded for this clonotype. The chain couples TRBV5-1 to TRBJ1-1; the match to TRBD1 covers 8 bases. The germline gives CDR1 SGHRS, CDR2 YFSETQ. The V and J ends lost 4 bases and 1 base, in that order; junction bases with no gene match: 6. This CDR3 spans 15 amino acids. CDR3 DNA sequence: TGCGCCAGCAGCCCTTCCGACAGGGGGAACACTGAAGCTTTCTTT. It translates to CASSPSDRGNTEAFF.

This chain links TRBV12-3 or TRBV12-4 with TRBJ1-5; a possible D gene is TRBD1 (5 bases). V lost 7 bases to trimming and J lost 0 bases, with 13 bases between them. The CDR3 has 15 amino acids. The CDR3 region has the DNA TGTGCCAGCAACCCGGGGGGGGATAGCAATCAGCCCCAGCATTTT. It is translated as CASNPGGDSNQPQHF.

The rearrangement joins TRBV5-5 to TRBJ1-3; D gene unclear. Germline lookup yields CDR1 SGHKS and CDR2 YYEKEE (reference sequence). V shed 1 base and J shed 7 bases, with 12 bases lying between them. The CDR3 sequence is 14 residues long. The DNA for the CDR3 is TGTGCCAGCAGCTTGTATGGTGAGGGTAACACCATATATTTT. This translates into CASSLYGEGNTIYF.

As to this clonotype: A read error may explain this, as a much larger clone is one base away. This chain's CDR3 is CASARGGGYEQNF. CDR3 DNA: TGTGCCAGCGCCCGGGGAGGGGGCTACGAGCAGAACTTC. The chain employs TRBV12-3 or TRBV12-4 and TRBJ2-7; D could derive from TRBD1 or TRBD2 (7 bases each). This CDR3 spans 13 amino acids.

This clonotype was seen more than once but under ten times. This rearrangement joins TRBV19 to TRBJ1-1; no clear D gene. The CDR3 contains 15 residues. The germline V and J ends were trimmed by 1 base and 1 base, with 10 bases remaining between them. Germline values: CDR1 LNHDA, CDR2 SQIVND (reference sequence). The CDR3 sequence is CASSIGKGWNTEAFF. Written as DNA, the CDR3 is TGTGCCAGTAGTATAGGGAAGGGATGGAACACTGAAGCTTTCTTT.

This chain joins TRBV9 and TRBJ2-5; 7 nucleotides agree with TRBD2. The germline V gene encodes CDR1 SGDLS and CDR2 YYNGEE. The CDR3 spans 15 residues. The V segment lost 0 bases and the J segment 7 bases; nucleotides outside the gene matches: 9. CDR3 sequence reads: CASSVGEGLRVTQYF. Written as DNA, the CDR3 is TGTGCCAGCAGCGTAGGGGAGGGTCTAAGGGTGACCCAGTACTTC.

The genes are TRBV7-2 and TRBJ2-7, with 8 bases lining up with TRBD1. V lost 3 bases and J lost 4; bases outside the gene matches: 8. The germline CDR1 and CDR2 sequences are SGHTA and FQGNSA. The CDR3 covers 15 residues. CDR3 region: CASSLAGGAGYEQYF. In nucleotides, the CDR3 is TGTGCCAGCAGCTTGGCAGGGGGCGCAGGGTACGAGCAGTACTTC.

This clonotype was counted only a few times. The chain couples TRBV20-1 to TRBJ1-1; D might be TRBD1 (5 bases). CDR1 DFQATT and CDR2 SNEGSKA come from the germline V gene (reference sequence). V shed 8 bases and J shed 3 bases, with 22 bases lying between them. The CDR3 contains 15 residues. DNA of the CDR3: TGCAGTCTACCGATACTACCGGGGCAGGACACTGAAGCTTTCTTT. It translates to CSLPILPGQDTEAFF.

The chain has TRBV5-1 and TRBJ1-6; no clear D gene. The length of the CDR3 is 15 residues. Trimming stripped 4 bases from V and 8 bases from J, with 16 bases between. Germline V gene lookup returns CDR1 SGHRS and CDR2 YFSETQ. DNA for the CDR3: TGCGCCAGCAGCACCGACCGGGCGGACGATTCACCCCTCCACTTT. It codes for CASSTDRADDSPLHF.

The rearrangement links TRBV12-3 or TRBV12-4 to TRBJ1-6; 10 positions match TRBD1. V shed 4 bases and J 7 bases; nucleotides not matched to a gene: 4. This CDR3 spans 15 amino acids. The DNA for the CDR3 is TGTGCCAGCAGTTCGATGGACAGGGGGAATTCACCCCTCCACTTT. Protein: CASSSMDRGNSPLHF.

This clonotype was counted between two and nine times. The chain combines TRBV12-3 or TRBV12-4 with TRBJ2-5; no definite D call. The V gene lost 7 bases and the J gene lost 1 base, with 13 bases spanning the gap. The CDR3 loop spans 14 amino acids. The CDR3 DNA reads as TGTGCCAGCAAGGGTGTTAGCAGCCAAGAGACCCAGTACTTC. Translating gives CASKGVSSQETQYF.

The chain recombines TRBV5-1 with TRBJ2-7; no reliable D call. V dropped 0 bases and J dropped 6 bases, with 10 bases sitting between them. Germline V CDR1 and CDR2: SGHRS, YFSETQ. CDR3 length: 13 amino acids. The DNA of the CDR3 is TGCGCCAGCAGCTTGGCCGGACGGAGCGAGCAGTACGTC. Amino acid sequence: CASSLAGRSEQYV.

This clonotype came up a few times. The chain has TRBV4-2 and TRBJ2-3; no definite D call. The length of the CDR3 is 15 residues. Trimming took off 0 bases at V and 0 bases at J, with 7 bases between the two ends. From germline, CDR1 is LGHNA and CDR2 YNFKEQ. Here the CDR3 reads CASSQDLQSTDTQYF. The CDR3 DNA reads TGTGCCAGCAGCCAAGATCTCCAAAGCACAGATACGCAGTATTTT.

This clonotype was recorded many times. The chain combines TRBV19 with TRBJ2-6; no firm D call. Germline lookup yields CDR1 LNHDA and CDR2 SQIVND (reference sequence). V lost 2 bases and J 1 base, leaving 6 bases between the germline ends. The CDR3 totals 15 residues. The CDR3 spells CASSISWSGANVLTF. Written as DNA, the CDR3 is TGTGCCAGTAGTATAAGTTGGTCTGGGGCCAACGTCCTGACTTTC. Full variable domain (outside the CDR3, taken from reference TRBV19 and TRBJ2-6): DGGITQSPKYLFRKEGQNVTLSCEQNLNHDAMYWYRQDPGQGLRLIYYSQIVNDFQKGDIAEGYSVSREKKESFPLTVTSAQKNPTAFYLCASSISWSGANVLTFGAGSRLTVL.

The chain carries TRBV20-1 and TRBJ2-6, with D possibly matching TRBD2 (6 bases). The CDR3 loop spans 13 amino acids. CDR1 is DFQATT, CDR2 SNEGSKA, per germline (reference sequence). Trimming pared 6 bases from V and 9 bases from J, leaving 15 bases between. CDR3: CSAKTGRDNVLTF. CDR3 DNA sequence: TGCAGTGCCAAGACTGGGCGGGACAACGTCCTGACTTTC.

The rearrangement links TRBV4-1 to TRBJ2-1, with 12 bases matching TRBD2. The germline gives CDR1 MGHRA, CDR2 YSYEKL. V dropped 4 bases and J dropped 4; count of bases not matched to a gene: 11. This CDR3 comprises 18 residues. CDR3 protein: CASSRLAGGHGGYNEQFF. The CDR3 region has the DNA TGCGCCAGCAGCCGGCTAGCGGGGGGGCATGGCGGGTACAATGAGCAGTTCTTC.

V gene TRBV5-1 combines with J gene TRBJ2-7; D is unclear. Trimming removed 5 bases at V and 6 bases at J, with 21 bases between. There are 15 residues in the CDR3. The germline V gene has CDR1 SGHRS and CDR2 YFSETQ. This chain's CDR3 is CASRTTRAAGPEQYF. The CDR3 nucleotides are TGCGCCAGCAGAACAACAAGGGCGGCCGGCCCCGAGCAGTACTTC.

In its sample, this clonotype was seen many times. The J gene is TRBJ2-3, the V gene TRBV5-1, with TRBD2 identical over 7 bases. Looked up from germline, CDR1 is SGHRS and CDR2 is YFSETQ. The CDR3 extends over 14 amino acids. V was pared by 4 bases and J by 1 base, with 3 bases of the junction left unmatched. DNA for the CDR3: TGCGCCAGCAGCCCAACTAGCGGCACAGATACGCAGTATTTT. It yields the protein CASSPTSGTDTQYF.

This clonotype was picked up many times. This CDR3 reads CASSPALGPGYGYTF. CDR3 sequence (DNA): TGTGCCAGCAGTCCTGCACTAGGGCCAGGCTATGGCTACACCTTC. The chain uses TRBV5-5 and TRBJ1-2; D unclear. The CDR3 covers 15 residues. Between the trimmed V and J ends, which lost 5 bases and 4 bases, there was a span of 18 bases. Germline CDR1 reads SGHKS; CDR2 reads YYEKEE (reference sequence).

As regards this clonotype: At one end, the junction sequence differs from germline, possibly due to a read error. The chain recombines TRBV24-1 with TRBJ1-2, with D possibly matching TRBD1 (6 bases). The CDR3 is 14 amino acids. CDR1 and CDR2 (germline): KGHDR, SFDVKD. The CDR3 DNA reads TGTGCCACCGGTGAACCGACCAGGGGAGGCGGCTACACCTTC. This gives the protein CATGEPTRGGGYTF.

This clonotype was observed a handful of times. The chain recombines TRBV29-1 with TRBJ2-5; D possibly corresponds to TRBD1 (5 bases). V was trimmed by 7 bases and J by 4 bases, leaving 13 bases between them. The germline gives CDR1 SQVTM, CDR2 ANQGSEA. This CDR3 spans 12 amino acids. CDR3 nucleotides: TGCAGCGCATCAGGGTTGGGAGAGACCCAGTACTTC. It translates to CSASGLGETQYF.

The chain uses TRBV4-1 and TRBJ2-1, with TRBD2 matching over 9 bases. Germline values: CDR1 MGHRA, CDR2 YSYEKL. V shed 4 bases, J shed 7 bases, and the junction held 14 bases outside the gene matches. The CDR3 has 17 residues. CDR3 in DNA: TGCGCCAGCAGCCTCCCACCCGGTAGCGGGAGTCGAAATGAGCAGTTCTTC. Its protein is CASSLPPGSGSRNEQFF.